What follows are 15 T cell receptor beta chains derived from one specimen sequenced in a study of CD8 T cells in ankylosing spondylitis. MiXCR, applied by TCRdb to the 5' RACE reads, yields one record per CDR3 protein. The data contain about 250,000 distinct CDR3 sequences, 32% of them seen just once; the ten biggest clones take up 4% to 5%. Sequencing was carried out using blood, either unsorted or a sorted T cell fraction (not recorded which). Every receptor here comes from a male donor with ankylosing spondylitis or in good health (not recorded which).

This clonotype showed up many times. The chain carries TRBV7-6 and TRBJ2-5, with 12 bases identical to TRBD2. The CDR3 covers 18 residues. Per germline, CDR1 SGHVS and CDR2 FNYEAQ. Trimming cost V 5 bases and J 2 bases; bases outside gene matches: 12. CDR3 sequence (DNA): TGTGCCAGCAGCCAGACTAGCGGGGGACGTACAACACAAGAGACCCAGTACTTC. It specifies CASSQTSGGRTTQETQYF.

The chain recombines TRBV20-1 with TRBJ2-5; 7 bases line up with TRBD2. Trimming removed 1 base from V and 0 bases from J; junction bases left unmatched: 14. CDR3 length equals 18 residues. Germline assignment: CDR1 DFQATT and CDR2 SNEGSKA (reference sequence). This chain's CDR3 is CSARVGFSGGGDQETQYF. In DNA, the CDR3 is TGCAGTGCTAGAGTGGGATTTTCGGGAGGAGGCGACCAAGAGACCCAGTACTTC.

The genes are TRBV20-1 and TRBJ1-1; D may be TRBD1 (5 bases). This CDR3 has 13 amino acids. Germline assignment: CDR1 DFQATT and CDR2 SNEGSKA (reference sequence). Between the trimmed V and J ends, which lost 3 bases and 1 base, there was a span of 9 bases. CDR3 DNA: TGCAGTGCTAGGGGGGGTGGGAACACTGAAGCTTTCTTT. It is translated as CSARGGGNTEAFF.

The chain joins TRBV12-3 or TRBV12-4 to TRBJ2-2; D is perhaps TRBD1 or TRBD2 (5 bases each). CDR3 size: 16 residues. V was clipped by 2 bases and J by 0 bases, with 10 bases between them. In DNA, the CDR3 is TGTGCCAGCAGTTTACCGGGACCTACGAACACCGGGGAGCTGTTTTTT. Translation: CASSLPGPTNTGELFF.

The chain links TRBV10-3 to TRBJ1-1; unclear D gene. The V end lost 3 bases, the J end lost 5 bases, and 7 bases lay between the germline ends. The CDR3 is 12 residues long. Germline CDR1 reads ENHRY; CDR2 reads SYGVKD. The CDR3 DNA reads as TGTGCCATCAGTGACCAAGGAACTGAAGCTTTCTTT. It is translated as CAISDQGTEAFF.

This clonotype was counted many times. The gene calls are TRBV6-5 and TRBJ2-7; D possibly corresponds to TRBD2 (6 bases). The length of the CDR3 is 12 residues. The V gene lost 2 bases and the J gene lost 5 bases, with 7 bases spanning the gap. CDR1 MNHEY and CDR2 SVGAGI come from the germline V gene. The CDR3 region is CASSYGEDEQYF. Here the CDR3 DNA reads TGTGCCAGCAGTTACGGGGAGGACGAGCAGTACTTC.

The rearrangement links TRBV10-3 to TRBJ2-3; 8 positions agree with TRBD2. Germline CDR1 ENHRY, CDR2 SYGVKD. This CDR3 is built from 15 residues. V was pared by 4 bases and J by 6 bases, with 9 bases of the junction left unmatched. This CDR3 reads CAISGAGTRSDTQYF. In nucleotides, the CDR3 is TGTGCCATCAGTGGGGCGGGGACTAGGTCCGATACGCAGTATTTT.

A single count supports this clonotype. V usage is TRBV7-8 and J usage is TRBJ2-7; D call uncertain. CDR1 is SGHVS, CDR2 FQNEAQ, per germline. The CDR3 spans 14 residues. V gave up 1 base and J gave up 6 bases, with 13 bases separating them. Here the CDR3 DNA reads TGTGCCAGCAGCTTAGACCTGGGTTACGGCGAGCAGTACTTC. Encoded protein: CASSLDLGYGEQYF.

J is TRBJ2-7 and V is TRBV12-3 or TRBV12-4; TRBD2 might be the D (7 bases). CDR3 length: 13 residues. V dropped 2 bases and J dropped 6 bases, with 11 bases sitting between them. Here the CDR3 reads CASSLYREGEQYF. CDR3 bases: TGTGCCAGCAGTTTATACAGGGAGGGCGAGCAGTACTTC.

J is TRBJ2-3 and V is TRBV15, with D perhaps TRBD1 or TRBD2 (5 bases each). Germline V gene sequence: CDR1 LNHNV, CDR2 YYDKDF (reference sequence). The CDR3 extends over 17 amino acids. The V end was cut by 0 bases, the J end by 5 bases, with 18 bases between. CDR3 DNA: TGTGCCACCAGCAGAGATCTGGGGGAGCCACAGGAAGATACGCAGTATTTT. It is translated as CATSRDLGEPQEDTQYF. The variable domain in full, with the rest retrieved from reference TRBV15 and TRBJ2-3, is DAMVIQNPRYQVTQFGKPVTLSCSQTLNHNVMYWYQQKSSQAPKLLFHYYDKDFNNEADTPDNFQSRRPNTSFCFLDIRSPGLGDTAMYLCATSRDLGEPQEDTQYFGPGTRLTVL.

V gene TRBV20-1 combines with J gene TRBJ2-1, with 9 positions matching TRBD2. Unmatched junction bases numbered 15, after V lost 6 bases and J lost 6 bases. Germline loops: CDR1 DFQATT, CDR2 SNEGSKA (reference sequence). The CDR3 is 16 amino acids. The DNA for the CDR3 is TGCAGTGCGGTGACTAGCGGATCCCGGCTCATCAATGAGCAGTTCTTC. Its protein is CSAVTSGSRLINEQFF.

The chain carries TRBV11-2 and TRBJ2-7; 7 bases map to TRBD1. The CDR3 is made up of 14 amino acids. Germline CDR1 reads SGHAT; CDR2 reads FQNNGV. V shed 5 bases, J shed 4 bases, and the junction held 8 bases outside the gene matches. The CDR3 DNA reads as TGTGCCAGCAGCCGACAGGGACAGCTATACGAGCAGTACTTC. This gives the protein CASSRQGQLYEQYF.

This clonotype was found a few times. The V gene is TRBV24-1, the J gene TRBJ2-1; TRBD1 matches at 7 bases. The V and J ends lost 10 bases and 10 bases, in that order; junction bases with no gene match: 12. Germline V gene sequence: CDR1 KGHDR, CDR2 SFDVKD. This CDR3 region has 13 residues. CDR3 coding DNA: TGTGCCACTCGAGCCGAGGGGGCTAGCGAGCAGTTCTTC. Translated: CATRAEGASEQFF.

A few counts support this clonotype. The genes are TRBV6-1 and TRBJ2-1; TRBD2 matches 10 bases. Germline V gives CDR1 MNHNS, CDR2 SASEGT. The junction had 3 bases not matched to a gene; V was cut back by 4 bases and J by 0 bases. The CDR3 loop spans 16 amino acids. CDR3 DNA sequence: TGTGCCAGCAGTGGACTAGCGGGTGGCTCCTACAATGAGCAGTTCTTC. It specifies CASSGLAGGSYNEQFF.

This sequence joins TRBV2 and TRBJ1-4, with D perhaps matching TRBD1 (5 bases). CDR3 length equals 14 residues. V lost 3 bases, J lost 8 bases, and 13 bases lay in between. Per the germline V gene, CDR1 is SNHLY and CDR2 is FYNNEI. CDR3 residues: CASSDTQGGEKLFF. For the CDR3, the DNA is TGTGCCAGCAGTGACACCCAGGGAGGGGAAAAACTGTTTTTT.